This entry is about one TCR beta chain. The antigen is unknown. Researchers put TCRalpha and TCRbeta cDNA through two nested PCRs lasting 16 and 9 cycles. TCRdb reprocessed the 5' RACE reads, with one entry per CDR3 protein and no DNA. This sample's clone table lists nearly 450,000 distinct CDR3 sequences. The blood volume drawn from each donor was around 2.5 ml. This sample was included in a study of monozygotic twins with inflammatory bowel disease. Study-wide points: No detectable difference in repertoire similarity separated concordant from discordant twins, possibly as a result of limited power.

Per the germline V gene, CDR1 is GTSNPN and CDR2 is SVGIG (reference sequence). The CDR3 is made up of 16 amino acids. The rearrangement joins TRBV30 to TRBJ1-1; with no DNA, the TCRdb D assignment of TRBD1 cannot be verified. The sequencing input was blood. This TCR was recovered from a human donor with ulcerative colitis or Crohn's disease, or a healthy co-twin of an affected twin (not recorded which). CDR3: CAWSTPWDRGISEAFF.